The clone carrying this T cell receptor beta chain occurred many times. Its antigen is not known. This CDR3 region has 12 residues. Trimming took 5 bases from V and 1 from J, leaving 5 bases between them. Germline V gene lookup returns CDR1 MDHEN and CDR2 SYDVKM. Regarding time point: pre-sensitization, week 0. Treatment defined: therapeutic diphenylcyclopropenone sensitization with weekly scalp DPC. Venepuncture was done earlier than the placement of each patch test. From whole blood left unfractionated, total RNA was extracted. TCRdb independently ran MiXCR on the RACE reads; one entry per CDR3 protein. The data show approximately 100,000 distinct CDR3 sequences, 10% to 15% seen once. The data were taken from a study of human T cells and chemical hapten exposure. Study-wide context: Alopecia areata, totalis or universalis was found in mostly female patients. General observations from the study: Expanded TCRs produced significantly more large CDR3 similarity clusters than controls did.

This sample comprised whole blood, obtained in connection with sensitization to the hapten diphenylcyclopropenone (DPC). This receptor was identified in a woman aged 45-65 years with alopecia areata. Some clones in this sample may be carry-over from other donors' samples. The V and J genes are TRBV28 and TRBJ2-5; TRBD2 might be the D (5 bases). CDR3 residues: CASSGSQETQYF. Here the CDR3 DNA reads TGTGCCAGCAGTGGGAGCCAAGAGACCCAGTACTTC.